The following is a TCR beta chain sequence with its context. The target antigen is unknown. Resected material from corrective heart surgery provided the thymus tissue analysed. CDR1 is LGHNA, CDR2 YNFKEQ, per germline. The CDR3 totals 14 residues. The germline V and J ends were trimmed by 1 base and 7 bases, with 12 bases remaining between them. Sequencing used immunoSEQ multiplex PCR; TCRdb keeps in-frame clones, though not all of them. The sample lists under 150,000 clones, around 95% occurring once. These data originate in a study of human thymus T cells. Findings and caveats of the study: Thymic and blood repertoires appeared to carry a bias in their V and J gene usage.

This chain links TRBV4-2 with TRBJ2-3; D gene ambiguous. This sequence originates from a boy less than two years old with a congenital heart defect but otherwise immunologically healthy. Source material: thymus tissue. The CDR3 here is CASSQAVLGNTQYF. Here the CDR3 DNA reads TGTGCCAGCAGCCAAGCGGTCCTTGGAAATACGCAGTATTTT.